This T cell receptor beta chain was observed in a study of T cells in Graves' hyperthyroidism and ophthalmopathy. Uncontrolled infections, other autoimmune diseases, pregnancy or lactation led to exclusion of patients. Clinical symptoms, serum thyroxine, TRAb, thyroid ultrasound and orbital computed tomography informed diagnoses. What was amplified from RNA transcripts were TCR beta CDR3 regions. With the HTBI primer set, the TCR CDR3 went through a first round of RT-PCR. TCRdb re-called the multiplex PCR reads through MiXCR, storing one row per CDR3 protein. The repertoire holds under 750,000 distinct CDR3 sequences, with over 15% as singletons. This clonotype turned up a few times. What it binds is unknown. The J segment lost 2 bases and the V segment lost 0 bases, leaving 7 bases of the junction unmatched. The V gene's germline CDR1 is SGDLS and CDR2 YYNGEE. The CDR3 sequence is 17 residues long.

Regarding the study as a whole: Also found in blood were most expanded thyroid clonotypes above 0.001.

This receptor was taken from a woman in her forties or fifties with Graves' hyperthyroidism that later progressed to Graves' ophthalmopathy. The chain uses TRBV9 and TRBJ2-5; 10 nucleotides match TRBD2. The sample taken for sequencing was blood. The CDR3 DNA is TGTGCCAGCAGCGTAGGTGTGAGTAGCGGGGGGCAAGAGACCCAGTACTTC. Its protein is CASSVGVSSGGQETQYF. Drawing the rest from reference TRBV9 and TRBJ2-5, the complete variable domain is DSGVTQTPKHLITATGQRVTLRCSPRSGDLSVYWYQQSLDQGLQFLIQYYNGEERAKGNILERFSAQQFPDLHSELNLSSLELGDSALYFCASSVGVSSGGQETQYFGPGTRLLVL.